This T cell receptor beta chain emerged from a study of tumor-infiltrating lymphocytes in primary liver carcinoma. Study details: Patients were both men and women, whose ages ran from 30 to 69 years. Notes on the study in general: The 250 largest clones made up significantly more of tumor than blood repertoires (p = 0.039).

Constant-region priming of approximately 0.55 ug total RNA yielded TCR beta cDNA. Employing slightly modified ARM-PCR, three nested multiplex PCR rounds were run, and these gave rise to the TCR beta libraries. TRBV1-TRBV30 forward primers paired with a C-beta reverse primer were used in the first two PCR rounds, which ran approximately 11 cycles each. TCRdb reprocessed the multiplex PCR reads via MiXCR and lists one record per CDR3 protein. The data show around 100,000 distinct CDR3 sequences, more than 60% seen once. The CDR3 runs to 15 residues. Germline V gives CDR1 MNHEY, CDR2 SVGAGI. For each extraction, RNA and DNA were obtained together from approximately 20-30 mg of unsorted bulk tissue. Worth noting for this clonotype: The antigen is undetermined. One end of the junction varies from germline; a read error may be responsible.

The receptor comes from an older woman with primary liver carcinoma and hepatitis B virus infection. The source material was liver tumor tissue from sampling region 5. Subset described: tumor region T5, tumor centre. This chain uses TRBV6-5 with TRBJ2-2; TRBD2 matches 8 bases. CDR3 in DNA: TGTGCCAGCAGCTCCTTGCGGGGGGTTACTGGGGAGGTGTTTTTT. Amino acids: CASSSLRGVTGEVFF.